This is a list of T cell receptor beta chains from one sample in a study of blood T cells in healthy people across ages. TCRdb processed the 5' RACE reads anew with MiXCR; each CDR3 protein has one entry. The table includes roughly 1,500,000 distinct CDR3 sequences, 42% detected once. Specimen: blood. Receptors were obtained from a woman aged 18-35 years in good health. The CDR3 runs from the conserved cysteine through the conserved F or W. A D gene is named only where the DNA matches it firmly. Size values are once, few and many counts, or a class for expanded clones, and some rows have none.

d_gene	j_gene	v_gene	abundance	len	CDR3nt	CDR3aa
TRBD2	TRBJ2-1	TRBV3-1	-	17	TGTGCCAGCAGCCCCGGGTCGGGCGGGAGGGCCTACAATGAGCAGTTCTTC	CASSPGSGGRAYNEQFF
-	TRBJ1-4	TRBV20-1	-	14	TGCAGTGCCCTCGAAGGGGCGGGGGCTGGAAAACTGTTTTTT	CSALEGAGAGKLFF
-	TRBJ2-1	TRBV20-1	few	16	TGCAGTGCTCTCTCTCTGGCGGAAAGCTCCTACAATGAGCAGTTCTTC	CSALSLAESSYNEQFF
-	TRBJ1-1	TRBV20-1	-	15	TGCAGTGCTCGGCCCGGACGACCGATGAACACTGAAGCTTTCTTT	CSARPGRPMNTEAFF
-	TRBJ1-1	TRBV10-3	few	15	TGTGCCATCAGGGCCTCCAATGGGGTGAACACTGAAGCTTTCTTT	CAIRASNGVNTEAFF
TRBD2	TRBJ2-7	TRBV12-3/TRBV12-4	-	15	TGTGCCAGCAGTTTCGGCGGGGGGCACTCCTACGAGCAGTACTTC	CASSFGGGHSYEQYF
TRBD1	TRBJ1-5	TRBV6-1	-	14	TGTGCCACCCAACCGGACAGGGGAGATCAGCCCCAGCATTTT	CATQPDRGDQPQHF
TRBD2	TRBJ2-7	TRBV27	few	14	TGTGCCAGCAGTTCGACTAGCGGGGACTACGAGCAGTACTTC	CASSSTSGDYEQYF
-	TRBJ2-3	TRBV29-1	-	12	TGCAGCGTACAGGGTGTTGCAGATACGCAGTATTTT	CSVQGVADTQYF
-	TRBJ2-5	TRBV11-2	few	18	TGTGCCAGCAGCGAGATTCGAGGAGGGCTGGGGAGAATAGAGACCCAGTACTTC	CASSEIRGGLGRIETQYF
TRBD2	TRBJ2-5	TRBV7-2	-	16	TGTGCCAGCAGCTTAGGGGGGCTAGCGGGCCTCGGGACCCAGTACTTC	CASSLGGLAGLGTQYF
TRBD2	TRBJ2-7	TRBV18	-	17	TGTGCCAGCTCACCGACTAGCGGGGGCCCGCCACCCGACGAGCAGTACTTC	CASSPTSGGPPPDEQYF
TRBD2	TRBJ2-5	TRBV7-8	-	16	TGTGCCAGCAGCTTATGGGGACTAGCGGGAGAAGAGACCCAGTACTTC	CASSLWGLAGEETQYF
TRBD1	TRBJ2-3	TRBV12-5	-	17	TGTGCTAGTGGTTTGGTACTCACAGGGGGAGGCACAGATACGCAGTATTTT	CASGLVLTGGGTDTQYF
TRBD1	TRBJ1-1	TRBV7-8	once	16	TGTGCCAGCAGCTTAGATCTGACAGGGCCTAACACTGAAGCTTTCTTT	CASSLDLTGPNTEAFF
TRBD1	TRBJ2-5	TRBV12-3/TRBV12-4	-	12	TGTGCCAGCAGTTTAGAGGGACAGGGAGAGTACTTC	CASSLEGQGEYF
TRBD1	TRBJ1-2	TRBV12-3/TRBV12-4	-	14	TGTGCCAGCAGTGGTCGACAGGGCTCAGAAGGCTACACCTTC	CASSGRQGSEGYTF
TRBD2	TRBJ2-5	TRBV20-1	-	16	TGCAGTGCTAGGGCTAGCGGGGGGCTATACCAAGAGACCCAGTACTTC	CSARASGGLYQETQYF
TRBD2	TRBJ2-7	TRBV7-8	many	14	TGTGCCAGCAGCTTTAGCGGGAACTCCTACGAGCAGTACTTC	CASSFSGNSYEQYF
-	TRBJ2-4	TRBV3-1	-	14	TGTGCCAGCAGCCAAGATATAGGCAAAAACATTCAGTACTTC	CASSQDIGKNIQYF
TRBD1	TRBJ1-1	TRBV4-1	few	18	TGCGCCAGCAGCCAAGACATGGGCGTTGGCAGGGGGCGGACTGAAGCTTTCTTT	CASSQDMGVGRGRTEAFF
-	TRBJ1-6	TRBV14	-	17	TGTGCCAGCAGCCAGTACAGGGCCCATTCCATAGAGTCCCCCCTCCACTTT	CASSQYRAHSIESPLHF
-	TRBJ2-1	TRBV11-3	once	13	TGTGCCAGCAGCTTATTTGCCGGAAATGAGCAGTTCTTC	CASSLFAGNEQFF